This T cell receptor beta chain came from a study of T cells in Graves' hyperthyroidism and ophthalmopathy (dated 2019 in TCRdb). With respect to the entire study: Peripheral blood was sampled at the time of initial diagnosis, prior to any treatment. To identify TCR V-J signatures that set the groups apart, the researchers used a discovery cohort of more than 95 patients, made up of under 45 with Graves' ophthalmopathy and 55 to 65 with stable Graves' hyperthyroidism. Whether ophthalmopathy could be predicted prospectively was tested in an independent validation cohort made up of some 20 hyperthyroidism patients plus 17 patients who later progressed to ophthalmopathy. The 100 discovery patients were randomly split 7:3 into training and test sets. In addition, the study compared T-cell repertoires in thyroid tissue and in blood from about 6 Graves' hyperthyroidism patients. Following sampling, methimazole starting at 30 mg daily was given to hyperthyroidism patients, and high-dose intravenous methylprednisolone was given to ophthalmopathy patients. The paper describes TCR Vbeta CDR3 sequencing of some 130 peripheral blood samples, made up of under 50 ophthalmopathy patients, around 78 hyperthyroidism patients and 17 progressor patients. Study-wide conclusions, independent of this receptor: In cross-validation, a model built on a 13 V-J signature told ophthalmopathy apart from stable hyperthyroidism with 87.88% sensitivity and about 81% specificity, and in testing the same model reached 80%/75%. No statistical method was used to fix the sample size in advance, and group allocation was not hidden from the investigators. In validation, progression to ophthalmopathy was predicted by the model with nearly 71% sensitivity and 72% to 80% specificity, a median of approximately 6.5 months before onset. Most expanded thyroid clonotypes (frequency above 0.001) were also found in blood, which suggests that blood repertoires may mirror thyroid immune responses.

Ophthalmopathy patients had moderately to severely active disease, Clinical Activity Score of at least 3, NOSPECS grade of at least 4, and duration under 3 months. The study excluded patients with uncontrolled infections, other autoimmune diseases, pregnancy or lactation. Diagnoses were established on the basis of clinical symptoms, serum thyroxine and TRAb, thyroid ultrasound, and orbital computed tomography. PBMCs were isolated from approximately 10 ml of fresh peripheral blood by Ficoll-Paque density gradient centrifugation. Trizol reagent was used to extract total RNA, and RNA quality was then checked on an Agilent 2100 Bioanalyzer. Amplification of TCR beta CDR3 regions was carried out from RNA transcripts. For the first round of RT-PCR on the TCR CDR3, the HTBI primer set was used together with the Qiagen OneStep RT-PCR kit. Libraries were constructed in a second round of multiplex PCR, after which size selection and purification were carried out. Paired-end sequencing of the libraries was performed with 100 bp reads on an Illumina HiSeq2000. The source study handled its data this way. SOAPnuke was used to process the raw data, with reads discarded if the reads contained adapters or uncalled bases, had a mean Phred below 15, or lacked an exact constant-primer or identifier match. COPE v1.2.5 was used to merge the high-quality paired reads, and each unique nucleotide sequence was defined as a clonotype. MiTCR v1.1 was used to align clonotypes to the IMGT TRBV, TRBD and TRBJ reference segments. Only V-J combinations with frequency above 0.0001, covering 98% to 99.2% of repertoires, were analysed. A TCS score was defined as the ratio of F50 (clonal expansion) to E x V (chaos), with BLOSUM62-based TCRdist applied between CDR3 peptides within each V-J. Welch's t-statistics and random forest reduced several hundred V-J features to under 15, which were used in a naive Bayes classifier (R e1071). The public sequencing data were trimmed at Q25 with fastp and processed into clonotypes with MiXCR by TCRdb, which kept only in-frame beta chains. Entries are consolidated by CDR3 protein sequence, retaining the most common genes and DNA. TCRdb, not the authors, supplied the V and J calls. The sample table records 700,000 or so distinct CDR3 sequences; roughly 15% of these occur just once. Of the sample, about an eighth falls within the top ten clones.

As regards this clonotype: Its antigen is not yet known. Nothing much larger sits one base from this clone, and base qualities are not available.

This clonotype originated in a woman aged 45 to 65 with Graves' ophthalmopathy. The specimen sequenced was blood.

The nucleotides are TGTGCCAGCAGCTTAGACGGTGTGAGCACTGAAGCTTTCTTT. Translated, it reads CASSLDGVSTEAFF. This receptor chain uses TRBV7-3 and TRBJ1-1; there is no confident call for the D gene. CDR1 SGHTA and CDR2 FQGTGA were looked up in the germline V gene. V was cut back by 2 bases and J by 4 bases, leaving a gap of 11 bases between them. The CDR3 spans 14 residues, from the cysteine through the phenylalanine. Solely the CDR3 DNA is kept, with 42 bases framed from the first base.